The clone carrying this T cell receptor beta chain was observed a few times. Its antigen is still unknown. The sample is drawn from a study of T cells in Graves' hyperthyroidism and ophthalmopathy. General observations from the study: Using 13 V-J features, a model discriminated ophthalmopathy from stable hyperthyroidism.

The CDR3 runs 17 residues. The ends lost 1 base at V and 5 bases at J; junction bases unmatched: 14. Looked up from germline, CDR1 is SNHLY and CDR2 is FYNNEI. Researchers amplified the TCR beta CDR3 regions from RNA transcripts. Using the HTBI primer set, a first-round RT-PCR was run on the TCR CDR3. TCRdb redid the calling of the multiplex PCR reads with MiXCR, one entry per CDR3 protein. Here the sample spans around 800,000 distinct CDR3 sequences, 38% being singletons. Patients were excluded for uncontrolled infection, other autoimmune disease, pregnancy or lactation. PBMCs were obtained from approximately 10 ml fresh peripheral blood.

Sequenced: blood. This sequence joins TRBV2 and TRBJ2-7, with TRBD2 matching 7 bases. The clonotype originates from a man aged 18 to 29 with Graves' hyperthyroidism. CDR3 amino acids: CASSEDPLFAGDDEQYF. For the CDR3, the DNA is TGTGCCAGCAGTGAAGACCCCCTCTTTGCGGGAGACGACGAGCAGTACTTC.